The sequence of this T cell receptor (beta chain) was determined in a study of blood T cells in healthy people across ages. Together with a sample-barcoded 5' primer, a J-beta primer mix was included in a second PCR lasting roughly 6 to 12 cycles. The yield of each sample was at least 3 million CDR3-containing paired-end reads. Using its own MiXCR run on the 5' RACE reads, TCRdb lists one record per CDR3 protein. The table records around 1,900,000 distinct CDR3 sequences, about two fifths of them present only once. Note on this clonotype: Antigen: not known.

Trimming removed 2 bases from V and 6 bases from J, with 7 bases in between. Per germline, CDR1 DFQATT and CDR2 SNEGSKA (reference sequence). The CDR3 has 12 amino acids. Study findings and constraints: TCR beta diversity per million T cells fell roughly linearly with age. In these data, TCR beta diversity tracked strongly with naive T cell percentage. Researchers deemed the diversity estimates from one million T cells underestimates.

The sequence came from a human donor in good health. The chain carries TRBV20-1 and TRBJ2-2; no definite D call. Sequencing used blood. CDR3 DNA: TGCAGTGCTAGAATCCGGGCCGGGGAGCTGTTTTTT. Amino acid sequence: CSARIRAGELFF.